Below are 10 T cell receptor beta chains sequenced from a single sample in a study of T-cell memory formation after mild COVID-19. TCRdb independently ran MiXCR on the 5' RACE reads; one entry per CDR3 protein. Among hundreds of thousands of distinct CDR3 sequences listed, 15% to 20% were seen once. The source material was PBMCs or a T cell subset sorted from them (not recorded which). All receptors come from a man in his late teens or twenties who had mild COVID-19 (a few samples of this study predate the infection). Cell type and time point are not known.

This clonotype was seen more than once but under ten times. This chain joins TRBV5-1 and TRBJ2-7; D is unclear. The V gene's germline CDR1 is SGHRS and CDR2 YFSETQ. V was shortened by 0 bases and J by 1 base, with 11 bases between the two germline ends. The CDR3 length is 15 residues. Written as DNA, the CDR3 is TGCGCCAGCAGCTTGGGACATACGGGTTCCTACGAGCAGTACTTC. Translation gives CASSLGHTGSYEQYF.

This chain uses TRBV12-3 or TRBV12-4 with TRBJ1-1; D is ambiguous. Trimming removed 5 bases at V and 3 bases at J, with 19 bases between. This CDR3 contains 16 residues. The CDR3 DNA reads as TGTGCCAGCAGTCCGCGATCCCGTTTACGGGACACTGAAGCTTTCTTT. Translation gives CASSPRSRLRDTEAFF.

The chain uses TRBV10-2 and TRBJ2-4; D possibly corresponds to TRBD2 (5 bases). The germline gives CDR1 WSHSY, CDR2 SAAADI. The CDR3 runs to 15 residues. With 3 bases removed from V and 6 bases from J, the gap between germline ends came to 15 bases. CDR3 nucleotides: TGCGCCAGCAGTGATCCGGGAATGATCCGAAACATTCAGTACTTC. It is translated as CASSDPGMIRNIQYF.

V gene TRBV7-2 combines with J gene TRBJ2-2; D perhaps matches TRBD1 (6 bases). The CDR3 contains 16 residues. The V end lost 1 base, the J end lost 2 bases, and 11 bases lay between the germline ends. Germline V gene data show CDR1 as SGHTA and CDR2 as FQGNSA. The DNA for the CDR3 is TGTGCCAGCAGCTTAGGCGTGGGGGCCAACACCGGGGAGCTGTTTTTT. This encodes CASSLGVGANTGELFF.

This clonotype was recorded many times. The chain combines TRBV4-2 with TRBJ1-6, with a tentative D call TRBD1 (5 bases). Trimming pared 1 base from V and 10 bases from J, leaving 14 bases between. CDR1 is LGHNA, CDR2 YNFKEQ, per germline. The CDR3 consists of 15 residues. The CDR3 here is CASSQGGGVNSPLHF. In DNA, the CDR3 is TGTGCCAGCAGCCAAGGGGGGGGGGTCAACTCACCCCTCCACTTT.

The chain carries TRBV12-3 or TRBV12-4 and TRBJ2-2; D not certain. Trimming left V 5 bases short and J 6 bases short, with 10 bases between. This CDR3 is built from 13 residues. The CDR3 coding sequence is TGTGCCAGCAGTCCCTATATCGCCGGGGAGCTGTTTTTT. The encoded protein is CASSPYIAGELFF.

Written as DNA, the CDR3 is TGTGCCAGCAGTAGGACAGTTTACAATGAGCAGTTCTTC. Encoded protein: CASSRTVYNEQFF. The J gene is TRBJ2-1, the V gene TRBV27, with a possible D match to TRBD1 (6 bases). CDR1 MNHEY and CDR2 SMNVEV come from the germline V gene (reference sequence). The CDR3 extends over 13 amino acids. V shed 5 bases and J shed 4 bases, with 9 bases lying between them.

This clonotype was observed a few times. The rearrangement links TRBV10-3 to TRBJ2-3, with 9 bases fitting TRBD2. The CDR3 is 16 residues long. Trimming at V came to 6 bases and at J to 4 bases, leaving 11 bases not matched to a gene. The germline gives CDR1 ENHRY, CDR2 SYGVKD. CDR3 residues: CAIRGAAGGAADTQYF. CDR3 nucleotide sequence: TGTGCCATCAGGGGCGCAGCGGGGGGAGCTGCAGATACGCAGTATTTT.

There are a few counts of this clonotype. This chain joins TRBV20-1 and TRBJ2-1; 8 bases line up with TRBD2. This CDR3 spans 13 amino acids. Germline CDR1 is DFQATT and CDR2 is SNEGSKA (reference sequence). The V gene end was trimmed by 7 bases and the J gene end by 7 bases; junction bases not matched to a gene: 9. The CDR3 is CSELAIAGNEQFF. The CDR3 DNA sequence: TGCAGTGAGCTTGCGATAGCGGGAAATGAGCAGTTCTTC.

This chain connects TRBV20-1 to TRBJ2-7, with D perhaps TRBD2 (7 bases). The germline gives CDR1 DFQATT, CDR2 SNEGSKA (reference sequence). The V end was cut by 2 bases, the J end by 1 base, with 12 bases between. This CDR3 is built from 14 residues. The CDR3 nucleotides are TGCAGTGCTAGATTAGGGGGGGGATCCTACGAGCAGTACTTC. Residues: CSARLGGGSYEQYF.